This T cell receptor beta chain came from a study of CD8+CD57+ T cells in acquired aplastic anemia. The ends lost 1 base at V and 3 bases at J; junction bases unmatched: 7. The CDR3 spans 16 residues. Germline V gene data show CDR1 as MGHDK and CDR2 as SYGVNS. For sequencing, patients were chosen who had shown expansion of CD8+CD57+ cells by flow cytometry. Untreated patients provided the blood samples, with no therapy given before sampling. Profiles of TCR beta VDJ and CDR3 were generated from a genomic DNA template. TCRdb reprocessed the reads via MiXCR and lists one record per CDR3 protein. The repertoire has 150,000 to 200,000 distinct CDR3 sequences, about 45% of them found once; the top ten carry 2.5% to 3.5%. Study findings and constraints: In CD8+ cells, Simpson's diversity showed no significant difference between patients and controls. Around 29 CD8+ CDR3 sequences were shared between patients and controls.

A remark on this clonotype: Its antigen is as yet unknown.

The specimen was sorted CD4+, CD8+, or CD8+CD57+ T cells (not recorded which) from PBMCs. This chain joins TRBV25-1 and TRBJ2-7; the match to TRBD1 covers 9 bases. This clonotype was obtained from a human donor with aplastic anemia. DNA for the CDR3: TGTGCCAGCAGTGAATGGGGGACAGGGCTCGGCTACGAGCAGTACTTC. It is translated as CASSEWGTGLGYEQYF.